This T cell receptor (beta chain) was identified during a study of technical replicates of blood from several donors (dated by TCRdb to the late 2010s). The protocol used for the library was the immunoSEQ multiplex PCR assay. The source is immuneACCESS, and TCRdb retained only in-frame sequences with V and J called. Part of the clones is not carried over; for the studies checked, unresolved V genes explain less than half of this, and the remainder is unexplained. The sample has fewer than 95,000 clones on record, over 90% of them singletons. Jointly, the top ten make up 0.25% of the sample. In the case of this clone: Its antigen is currently not known. One base away there is no much larger clone; base qualities are not given.

From the germline V gene, CDR1 is MRHNA and CDR2 is SNTAGT. The junction shows trimming of 3 bases on V and 1 base on J, and the gene matches do not reach 4 bases of it. The CDR3, from cysteine to phenylalanine, totals 18 residues. The only DNA kept is the CDR3, 54 bases in frame from the first base. This clonotype was obtained from a human donor in good health. Material for sequencing was T cells isolated from PBMCs. The rearranged chain carries TRBV6-4 and TRBJ2-6, with TRBD2 matching 12 junction bases. The base sequence is TGTGCCAGCAGTGAACGAGGACTAGCGGGGTCTGGGGCCAACGTCCTGACTTTC. This translates into CASSERGLAGSGANVLTF.